This T cell receptor (beta chain) was retrieved from a study of blood T cell repertoires in COVID-19. Study-wide context: Sites in the United States, Italy and Spain provided acute and convalescent COVID-19 samples. From T cells, B-cell-depleted T cells, or PBMCs came the material, which was cDNA or gDNA.

Trimming took 4 bases from V and 5 from J, leaving 12 bases between them. Per germline, CDR1 KGHSH and CDR2 LQKENI. This CDR3 has 13 residues. Authors' methods: Estimation of nucleated cell counts was performed using reference gene primer amplification. Sequenced by immunoSEQ multiplex PCR; TCRdb stores in-frame clones only, minus some. V, J and clone size are taken as reported in that table, and D and trimming were inferred from the DNA itself. This sample has approximately 110,000 clones, with approximately 78% found just once. The sample holds a few counts of this clone. Source material: peripheral blood. The clonotype comes from a man between 65 and 80 years old with acute or convalescent COVID-19. V gene TRBV18 combines with J gene TRBJ2-7; D is perhaps TRBD1 (6 bases). Written as DNA, the CDR3 is TGTGCCAGCTCACGCGGACAGTTCAACGAGCAGTACTTC. Encoded protein: CASSRGQFNEQYF.